This entry lists 25 T cell receptor beta chains sequenced from one sample in a study of identical twins. Each CDR3 protein is one row after TCRdb ran MiXCR on the 5' RACE reads. Here the sample spans about 690,000 distinct CDR3 sequences, 5.5% to 6.5% being singletons. The specimen was naive T cells sorted from blood. The receptor set was obtained from a man aged 18-30 years in good health.

A few counts support this clonotype. The chain is built from TRBV19 and TRBJ1-5, with TRBD1 matching over 7 bases. CDR3 length: 13 residues. CDR1 LNHDA and CDR2 SQIVND come from the germline V gene (reference sequence). V lost 8 bases to trimming and J lost 11 bases; unmatched junction nucleotides: 12. In DNA, the CDR3 is TGTGCCAGTCGGCGAGGGGGCGGAATGACCCAGCATTTT. Translated, it gives CASRRGGGMTQHF.

This clonotype was seen only a few times. The rearrangement joins TRBV7-2 to TRBJ2-5; D is perhaps TRBD1 or TRBD2 (6 bases each). Trimming stripped 1 base from V and 1 base from J, with 13 bases between. The CDR3 is made up of 16 amino acids. Germline V gives CDR1 SGHTA, CDR2 FQGNSA. The CDR3 DNA is TGTGCCAGCAGCTTAGGGGGGGCAGGGGCCCAAGAGACCCAGTACTTC. It encodes CASSLGGAGAQETQYF.

This clonotype came up a few times. This chain joins TRBV19 and TRBJ1-5, with TRBD1 matching 8 bases. The germline V gene encodes CDR1 LNHDA and CDR2 SQIVND (reference sequence). This CDR3 has 19 residues. V lost 6 bases, J lost 0 bases, and 16 bases stayed unmatched. This CDR3 is CASRPGQATSMTSNQPQHF. CDR3 bases: TGTGCCAGTAGACCGGGACAGGCGACGAGCATGACTAGCAATCAGCCCCAGCATTTT.

This clonotype was recorded at least ten times. The chain joins TRBV12-3 or TRBV12-4 to TRBJ1-5; possible D gene TRBD1, 5 bases. The CDR3 has 14 amino acids. Trimming took off 6 bases at V and 3 bases at J, with 12 bases between the two ends. The CDR3 DNA is TGTGCCAGCAGCGCCGGGACTCCCAATCAGCCCCAGCATTTT. Translation: CASSAGTPNQPQHF.

This clonotype was counted a few times. J is TRBJ2-5 and V is TRBV11-3; D possibly corresponds to TRBD1 (5 bases). This CDR3 contains 15 residues. Trimming shortened V by 2 bases and J by 3 bases, and 13 bases separated the two germline ends. The germline V gene has CDR1 SGHNT and CDR2 YENEEA. The CDR3 protein is CASSLNSQGKETQYF. For the CDR3, the DNA is TGTGCCAGCAGCTTAAACAGCCAGGGAAAAGAGACCCAGTACTTC.

This clonotype was counted a few times. The gene calls are TRBV29-1 and TRBJ2-1; 7 bases are shared with TRBD1. The CDR3 is made up of 14 amino acids. CDR1 SQVTM and CDR2 ANQGSEA come from the germline V gene. V lost 4 bases, J lost 3 bases, and 6 bases stayed unmatched. CDR3 sequence reads: CSVVVGGLYNEQFF. In DNA form, the CDR3 reads TGCAGCGTTGTTGTAGGGGGCCTCTACAATGAGCAGTTCTTC.

This clonotype was counted only a few times. The chain recombines TRBV7-9 with TRBJ1-5; D not certain. This CDR3 is built from 14 residues. V was shortened by 4 bases and J by 7 bases, with 14 bases between the two germline ends. Germline V CDR1 and CDR2: SEHNR, FQNEAQ (reference sequence). The CDR3 spells CASSSDIGGQPQHF. CDR3 nucleotide sequence: TGTGCCAGCAGCTCAGATATAGGAGGCCAGCCCCAGCATTTT. The whole variable domain, filled in from reference TRBV7-9 and TRBJ1-5, reads DTGVSQNPRHKITKRGQNVTFRCDPISEHNRLYWYRQTLGQGPEFLTYFQNEAQLEKSRLLSDRFSAERPKGSFSTLEIQRTEQGDSAMYLCASSSDIGGQPQHFGDGTRLSIL.

The table lists this clonotype with many counts. The CDR3 DNA is TGCAGTGCTAGAGCCTGGAACACCGGGGAGCTGTTTTTT. This sequence encodes CSARAWNTGELFF. The chain joins TRBV20-1 to TRBJ2-2; D is undetermined. The CDR3 has 13 residues. Germline CDR1 reads DFQATT; CDR2 reads SNEGSKA (reference sequence). Trimming shortened V by 1 base and J by 1 base, and 4 bases separated the two germline ends.

This clonotype has a handful of counts. The V and J genes are TRBV10-3 and TRBJ2-3; tentative D call: TRBD2 (6 bases). In germline, CDR1 is ENHRY, CDR2 SYGVKD. The CDR3 is made up of 15 amino acids. V was pared by 7 bases and J by 2 bases, with 16 bases between. CDR3 DNA: TGTGCCATCATAAGACGGGAGCAGAACACAGATACGCAGTATTTT. This encodes CAIIRREQNTDTQYF.

The chain uses TRBV28 and TRBJ1-6; D might be TRBD1 (6 bases). Looked up from germline, CDR1 is MDHEN and CDR2 is SYDVKM. The V end lost 3 bases, the J end lost 10 bases, and 22 bases lay between the germline ends. The CDR3 length is 17 residues. The CDR3 here is CASSLAPGALSPSPLHF. Written as DNA, the CDR3 is TGTGCCAGCAGTTTGGCTCCGGGGGCTTTGAGCCCATCACCCCTCCACTTT.

This sequence joins TRBV4-3 and TRBJ2-3; TRBD1 is a possible D gene (6 bases). The ends were cut back, 5 bases at V and 0 bases at J, with 15 bases in the middle. Germline V gives CDR1 LGHNA, CDR2 YSLEER. The CDR3 has 16 amino acids. The CDR3 here is CASSSGTLSSTDTQYF. CDR3 nucleotide sequence: TGCGCCAGCAGCTCCGGGACACTTTCTAGCACAGATACGCAGTATTTT.

In this sample, this clonotype turned up a few times. V gene TRBV6-1 combines with J gene TRBJ2-7; a weak D match, TRBD2 (6 bases). The CDR3 is made up of 18 amino acids. CDR1 MNHNS and CDR2 SASEGT come from the germline V gene. V lost 4 bases and J lost 3, with 25 bases in between. CDR3 protein: CASSGSLRSTGDFYEQYF. CDR3 DNA: TGTGCCAGCAGTGGCTCCCTTAGGTCGACGGGAGATTTCTACGAGCAGTACTTC.

A few counts support this clonotype. This chain uses TRBV18 with TRBJ2-1; 7 positions match TRBD1. The CDR3 is 14 residues long. The junction had 4 bases not matched to a gene; V was cut back by 3 bases and J by 5 bases. Germline assignment: CDR1 KGHSH and CDR2 LQKENI. The CDR3 bases are TGTGCCAGCTCACCTAGGGGACAGAACAATGAGCAGTTCTTC. It specifies CASSPRGQNNEQFF. The full variable domain, its missing parts supplied by reference TRBV18 and TRBJ2-1, is NAGVMQNPRHLVRRRGQEARLRCSPMKGHSHVYWYRQLPEEGLKFMVYLQKENIIDESGMPKERFSAEFPKEGPSILRIQQVVRGDSAAYFCASSPRGQNNEQFFGPGTRLTVL.

This clonotype was seen ten or more times. The chain carries TRBV12-3 or TRBV12-4 and TRBJ1-5; D is unclear. The V end was cut by 6 bases, the J end by 2 bases, with 8 bases between. The CDR3 contains 13 residues. The chain's CDR3 is CASRPVGNQPQHF. The CDR3 bases are TGTGCCAGCAGACCCGTCGGCAATCAGCCCCAGCATTTT.

This clonotype has a handful of counts. V usage is TRBV4-3 and J usage is TRBJ1-1; 8 bases are a match to TRBD1. The CDR3 is made up of 16 amino acids. Germline V gives CDR1 LGHNA, CDR2 YSLEER. V was pared by 1 base and J by 1 base, with 5 bases of the junction left unmatched. In nucleotides, the CDR3 is TGCGCCAGCAGCCAAGGTTCAGGGGGCGGGAACACTGAAGCTTTCTTT. Protein sequence: CASSQGSGGGNTEAFF.

J is TRBJ2-1 and V is TRBV11-2; 9 positions match TRBD1. The CDR3 runs 15 residues. Trimming took 4 bases from V and 9 from J; bases not matched to a gene: 10. In germline, CDR1 is SGHAT, CDR2 FQNNGV. Here the CDR3 reads CASSSTGGPPGEQFF. CDR3 in DNA: TGTGCCAGCAGCTCAACAGGGGGCCCTCCCGGTGAGCAGTTCTTC.

This clonotype has more than one count but fewer than ten. V usage is TRBV15 and J usage is TRBJ1-1, with a possible D match to TRBD1 (5 bases). The V and J ends lost 0 bases and 3 bases respectively, with 8 bases between them. CDR3 length equals 14 residues. CDR1 is LNHNV, CDR2 YYDKDF, per germline (reference sequence). Written as DNA, the CDR3 is TGTGCCACCAGCAGAGAAGGCAGGGACACTGAAGCTTTCTTT. Its translation: CATSREGRDTEAFF.

This clonotype occurred many times. The chain carries TRBV20-1 and TRBJ1-4; 7 positions agree with TRBD1. This CDR3 has 18 residues. Germline CDR1 and CDR2: DFQATT and SNEGSKA (reference sequence). V was pared by 1 base and J by 0 bases, with 11 bases of the junction left unmatched. The CDR3 reads CSARGVRDSDATNEKLFF. CDR3 in DNA: TGCAGTGCTAGAGGCGTTCGGGACAGCGATGCAACTAATGAAAAACTGTTTTTT.

The table lists this clonotype with many counts. This chain links TRBV11-3 with TRBJ2-1; 7 nucleotides line up with TRBD2. The CDR3 runs 14 residues. V lost 4 bases and J lost 5; bases outside the gene matches: 5. Germline assignment: CDR1 SGHNT and CDR2 YENEEA. The CDR3 nucleotides are TGTGCCAGCAGCTCGCGGGAGTCCGACAATGAGCAGTTCTTC. It is translated as CASSSRESDNEQFF.

There are a few counts of this clonotype. V gene TRBV4-2 combines with J gene TRBJ1-6; tentatively, D is TRBD1 (6 bases). There are 17 residues in the CDR3. CDR1 is LGHNA, CDR2 YNFKEQ, per germline. V was cut by 4 bases and J by 5 bases, with 18 bases left in between. The CDR3: CASSPGSLGHNNSPLHF. CDR3 nucleotides: TGTGCCAGCAGCCCTGGGTCCTTGGGACATAATAATTCACCCCTCCACTTT.

This clonotype was found many times. The chain recombines TRBV29-1 with TRBJ1-5; a possible D gene is TRBD1 (6 bases). The CDR3 sequence is 12 residues long. V lost 4 bases and J 5 bases, leaving 9 bases between the germline ends. The germline V gene encodes CDR1 SQVTM and CDR2 ANQGSEA. The CDR3 here is CSVGGRDQPQHF. The CDR3 DNA follows: TGCAGCGTTGGGGGGCGCGATCAGCCCCAGCATTTT.

This clonotype was seen a handful of times. This chain joins TRBV5-1 and TRBJ2-1; possibly TRBD2 for D (6 bases). The CDR3 spans 17 residues. V dropped 3 bases and J dropped 1 base, with 17 bases sitting between them. Germline V gives CDR1 SGHRS, CDR2 YFSETQ. The CDR3 is CASSSATSRISYNEQFF. The CDR3 nucleotides read TGCGCCAGCAGCTCCGCGACTAGTCGAATTTCCTACAATGAGCAGTTCTTC.

This clonotype came up a few times. The chain's CDR3 is CASGLLGTSGMKDEQFF. The DNA of the CDR3 is TGCGCCAGCGGACTTCTCGGGACTAGCGGGATGAAGGATGAGCAGTTCTTC. The chain carries TRBV5-1 and TRBJ2-1; the match to TRBD2 covers 13 bases. From germline, CDR1 is SGHRS and CDR2 YFSETQ. The CDR3 is made up of 17 amino acids. V shed 7 bases, J shed 8 bases, and the junction held 15 bases outside the gene matches.

The rearrangement links TRBV5-1 to TRBJ1-1, with a weak D call TRBD1 (5 bases). V was shortened by 0 bases and J by 1 base, with 10 bases between the two germline ends. The CDR3 totals 15 residues. Germline CDR1 is SGHRS and CDR2 is YFSETQ. The CDR3 DNA follows: TGCGCCAGCAGCTTGGCCGCAGGGTGGAACACTGAAGCTTTCTTT. Translation gives CASSLAAGWNTEAFF. The variable domain in full, with the rest retrieved from reference TRBV5-1 and TRBJ1-1, is KAGVTQTPRYLIKTRGQQVTLSCSPISGHRSVSWYQQTPGQGLQFLFEYFSETQRNKGNFPGRFSGRQFSNSRSEMNVSTLELGDSALYLCASSLAAGWNTEAFFGQGTRLTVV.

The genes are TRBV4-1 and TRBJ2-5, with a weak D call TRBD2 (5 bases). The CDR3 spans 13 residues. Germline lookup yields CDR1 MGHRA and CDR2 YSYEKL. Trimming removed 1 base at V and 5 bases at J, with 8 bases between. The CDR3 DNA sequence: TGCGCCAGCAGCCAAGTGGCTAGCGAGACCCAGTACTTC. This codes for CASSQVASETQYF.